This TCR beta chain was recovered during a study of control samples from healthy donors and cancer patients. Here immunoSEQ multiplex PCR was the method, and the copy in TCRdb shows in-frame clones only, minus some. The table has 130,000 or so clones, about 88% seen once. This CDR3 has 14 residues. V dropped 4 bases and J dropped 5 bases, with 13 bases sitting between them. Germline CDR1 and CDR2: SGHTA and FQGTGA. Material: blood. The chain carries TRBV7-3 and TRBJ2-3, with a weak D call TRBD2 (5 bases). The TCR originated in a man aged 45 to 65 in good health. CDR3 nucleotide sequence: TGTGCCAGCAGCTGGAGCGGTCCAGGAGATACGCAGTATTTT. Amino acids: CASSWSGPGDTQYF. Variable domain in full (rest from reference TRBV7-3 and TRBJ2-3): GAGVSQTPSNKVTEKGKYVELRCDPISGHTALYWYRQSLGQGPEFLIYFQGTGAADDSGLPNDRFFAVRPEGSVSTLKIQRTERGDSAVYLCASSWSGPGDTQYFGPGTRLTVL.